The rows below give T cell receptor beta chains drawn from one sample of a study of blood T cell repertoires in COVID-19. TCRdb's copy holds only in-frame clones and misses some; the assay was immunoSEQ multiplex PCR. The sample lists about 270,000 clones; about 87% were seen once. The sample consisted of PBMCs or T cells enriched from blood (not recorded which). The source is a woman aged 45-65 years who had recovered from COVID-19. Each CDR3 is given with its conserved first and last residue. Each record gives: CDR3 DNA, CDR3 protein, clone size, V gene, CDR3 length, D gene, J gene. A D gene is named only where the DNA matches it firmly. Some rows have no size entry. The others give once, few or many, or a class for an expanded clone.

TGCGCCAGCAGCTTGGAGGGGACAGGGGGGTCACCCCTCCACTTT | CASSLEGTGGSPLHF | once | TRBV5-1 | 15 | TRBD1 | TRBJ1-6
TGTGCCAGCAGCTTAACAGGGGGCACTGAAGCTTTCTTT | CASSLTGGTEAFF | . | TRBV7-2 | 13 | TRBD1 | TRBJ1-1
TGTGCCAGCAGCTCACACTCTAGCGGGCGGTACAATGAGCAGTTCTTC | CASSSHSSGRYNEQFF | . | TRBV28 | 16 | TRBD2 | TRBJ2-1
TGTGCCTGGAGTGTACGACACATTGATACGCAGTATTTT | CAWSVRHIDTQYF | . | TRBV30 | 13 | . | TRBJ2-3
TGTGCCAGCAGTGACACAGGGGTTCAGCCCCAGCATTTT | CASSDTGVQPQHF | . | TRBV2 | 13 | TRBD1 | TRBJ1-5
TGTGCCAGCAGCCGGACTAGCGGGAGAGAGGAGACCCAGTACTTC | CASSRTSGREETQYF | . | TRBV6-5 | 15 | TRBD2 | TRBJ2-5
TGTGCCAGCAGCCAAGTTTCAGTGGGAATAGCGGTCCGCACAGATACGCAGTATTTT | CASSQVSVGIAVRTDTQYF | . | TRBV3-1/TRBV3-2 | 19 | . | TRBJ2-3
TGTGCCAGCAGTGAACAGGGTGCGGGGGGCTACACCTTC | CASSEQGAGGYTF | . | TRBV25-1 | 13 | . | TRBJ1-2
TGCAGCGTTGCAGGGACTAGCGGGAGCAATGAGCAGTTCTTC | CSVAGTSGSNEQFF | . | TRBV29-1 | 14 | TRBD2 | TRBJ2-1
TGTGCCAGCAGTTCCGGAGGGGCCTACGAGCAGTACTTC | CASSSGGAYEQYF | few | TRBV7-9 | 13 | . | TRBJ2-7
TGTGCCAGCAGCTTAGCACGGGGGTGGTACGAGCAGTACTTC | CASSLARGWYEQYF | . | TRBV7-2 | 14 | . | TRBJ2-7
TGTGCCACCAGTGTAGGGGTATCCCGAGACAACCAGCGAAATCAGCCCCAGCATTTT | CATSVGVSRDNQRNQPQHF | . | TRBV24-1 | 19 | . | TRBJ1-5
TGTGCCAGTGCTCCTTGGGACAGTACTGGAAACACCATATATTTT | CASAPWDSTGNTIYF | . | TRBV19 | 15 | TRBD1 | TRBJ1-3
TGTGCCAGCAGTGACACCGGGACAGGCGCGTTAGAGCAGTACTTC | CASSDTGTGALEQYF | . | TRBV6-2/TRBV6-3 | 15 | TRBD1 | TRBJ2-7
TGTGCCAGCAGCCTCCTGGGCAGGGGGCATGGAAACACCATATATTTT | CASSLLGRGHGNTIYF | few | TRBV7-6 | 16 | TRBD1 | TRBJ1-3
TGTGCCGGTAGGGTGGCAGGGGGCACTGAAGCTTTCTTT | CAGRVAGGTEAFF | . | TRBV19 | 13 | TRBD1 | TRBJ1-1
TGTGCCAGCAGGTGGACAGGGGACGATAATCAGCCCCAGCATTTT | CASRWTGDDNQPQHF | . | TRBV7-2 | 15 | TRBD1 | TRBJ1-5
TGCGCCAGCAGCTTGGCCCCGACAGGGGGTTCGAACACCTTC | CASSLAPTGGSNTF | . | TRBV5-1 | 14 | TRBD1 | TRBJ1-2
TGTGCCAGCAGTGAATCGTGGCCCATGAACACTGAAGCTTTCTTT | CASSESWPMNTEAFF | . | TRBV2 | 15 | . | TRBJ1-1
TGTGCCTGGACCCCCCCTTGGACAGGGAAAAACTATGGCTACACCTTC | CAWTPPWTGKNYGYTF | . | TRBV30 | 16 | TRBD1 | TRBJ1-2
TGCGCCAGCAGTAGCCAGGGCAGGGGGCGTCAAGAGACCCAGTACTTC | CASSSQGRGRQETQYF | . | TRBV5-1 | 16 | TRBD1 | TRBJ2-5
TGTGCCAGCAGCGGATCGGGAGGGCCCTACAATGAGCAGTTCTTC | CASSGSGGPYNEQFF | . | TRBV11-2 | 15 | TRBD2 | TRBJ2-1
TGCGCCAGCAGCAGTCTAGGGGGTCCCGAGTTGGATACGCAGTATTTT | CASSSLGGPELDTQYF | . | TRBV4-3 | 16 | . | TRBJ2-3
TGTGCCAGCAGCCCATCGGCGAGGCTCCGTACGCAGTATTTT | CASSPSARLRTQYF | . | TRBV7-3 | 14 | . | TRBJ2-3
TGTGCCATCAGTGAGAGGACTAGCGGGTCCTACAATGAGCAGTTCTTC | CAISERTSGSYNEQFF | . | TRBV10-3 | 16 | TRBD2 | TRBJ2-1
TGTGCCAGCAGTAAACGGACTAGCGGGAGGACAGATACGCAGTATTTT | CASSKRTSGRTDTQYF | . | TRBV6-2/TRBV6-3 | 16 | TRBD2 | TRBJ2-3
TGTGCCAGCTCACCACAGGGGGCTCGGGACACTGAAGCTTTCTTT | CASSPQGARDTEAFF | . | TRBV18 | 15 | TRBD1 | TRBJ1-1
TGTGCCAGCAGTGGGCGACTAGCGGGAGGAACAGATACGCAGTATTTT | CASSGRLAGGTDTQYF | . | TRBV6-1 | 16 | TRBD2 | TRBJ2-3
TGTGCCAGCAGCCACCAGCAGGGGATCGGCACTGAAGCTTTCTTT | CASSHQQGIGTEAFF | few | TRBV4-2 | 15 | . | TRBJ1-1
TGTGCCAGCAGGTTGCTAGCGGGCACAGATACGCAGTATTTT | CASRLLAGTDTQYF | . | TRBV2 | 14 | TRBD2 | TRBJ2-3
TGTGCCAGCAGCGGTAAGGGGGGGCTGATCACTGAAGCTTTCTTT | CASSGKGGLITEAFF | . | TRBV5-4 | 15 | . | TRBJ1-1
TGTGCCAGCTCTTGGCTTTCACAAGAGACCCAGTACTTC | CASSWLSQETQYF | once | TRBV18 | 13 | . | TRBJ2-5
TGTGCCAGTACTAGTATGGCCTACAATGAGCAGTTCTTC | CASTSMAYNEQFF | once | TRBV19 | 13 | . | TRBJ2-1
TGTGCCAGCAGCTTAAACACCCCCTCTACTAGGGCTGAAGCTTTCTTT | CASSLNTPSTRAEAFF | . | TRBV7-2 | 16 | . | TRBJ1-1
TGTGCCACCAGTCGTGGGCTACAGGGGCGGGAAGCTTTCTTT | CATSRGLQGREAFF | . | TRBV15 | 14 | TRBD1 | TRBJ1-1
TGTGCCAGCAGCACACGGGACAGTTCCTCCTATGGCTACACCTTC | CASSTRDSSSYGYTF | . | TRBV7-2 | 15 | TRBD1 | TRBJ1-2
TGTGCCAGCAGCTCAGGGGACTACAATGAGCAGTTCTTC | CASSSGDYNEQFF | . | TRBV7-9 | 13 | . | TRBJ2-1
TGTGCCAGCAGCGTCGGGGACTACCTTTACAATGAGCAGTTCTTC | CASSVGDYLYNEQFF | . | TRBV9 | 15 | TRBD2 | TRBJ2-1
TGCAGCGTTCAGGACAGATATGGCTACACCTTC | CSVQDRYGYTF | . | TRBV29-1 | 11 | . | TRBJ1-2
TGCAGTGCTAGTCGGGCGGGAGATAACACCGGGGAGCTGTTTTTT | CSASRAGDNTGELFF | . | TRBV20-1 | 15 | TRBD2 | TRBJ2-2
TGTGCCAGCAGGAGGTCTTGGAACACTGAAGCTTTCTTT | CASRRSWNTEAFF | . | TRBV12-3/TRBV12-4 | 13 | . | TRBJ1-1
TGTGCCAGCAGTGAAGTGACAGGGGTTTACAATCAGCCCCAGCATTTT | CASSEVTGVYNQPQHF | . | TRBV6-1 | 16 | TRBD1 | TRBJ1-5
TGTGCCAGCAGCTCGGGGACAGGGTTTTCCGGGGAGCTGTTTTTT | CASSSGTGFSGELFF | . | TRBV13 | 15 | TRBD1 | TRBJ2-2
TGTGCCAGCAGCTCCGGGACAGGGGCTGGGGCCAACGTCCTGACTTTC | CASSSGTGAGANVLTF | . | TRBV5-4 | 16 | TRBD1 | TRBJ2-6